The 15 T cell receptor beta chains below come from one sample, sequenced in a study of Ad26.COV2.S vaccination and SARS-CoV-2 variants. Treatment: some 20 received Ad26.COV2.S at low or high dose, single or two shots; roughly five received placebo; per-sample allocation not given. At day 63 after the first vaccine or placebo injection, samples were drawn. The protocol was immunoSEQ multiplex PCR, while the TCRdb copy is restricted to in-frame clones and leaves out a portion. The data show about 400,000 clones, with about 85% seen just once and approximately 3.7% held by the top ten. Source: peripheral blood, taken in a trial of Ad26.COV2.S vaccine versus placebo. All receptors come from a person between 18 and 65 years old who received the Ad26.COV2.S COVID-19 vaccine or a placebo.

The chain links TRBV27 to TRBJ1-5; D uncertain. The germline gives CDR1 MNHEY, CDR2 SMNVEV (reference sequence). V was pared by 6 bases and J by 9 bases, with 12 bases between. The CDR3 length is 12 residues. The CDR3 reads CASSPAFGPQHF. In nucleotides, the CDR3 is TGTGCCAGCAGCCCTGCTTTTGGGCCCCAGCATTTT.

The table lists this clone with a few counts. The chain recombines TRBV7-9 with TRBJ1-2, with 8 bases fitting TRBD1. The germline V gene encodes CDR1 SEHNR and CDR2 FQNEAQ (reference sequence). V shed 1 base and J 4 bases; nucleotides not matched to a gene: 2. The CDR3 has 14 amino acids. CDR3: CASSLGGTGYGYTF. The CDR3 bases are TGTGCCAGCAGCTTAGGGGGGACAGGCTATGGCTACACCTTC. Full variable domain (rest looked up from reference TRBV7-9 and TRBJ1-2): DTGVSQNPRHKITKRGQNVTFRCDPISEHNRLYWYRQTLGQGPEFLTYFQNEAQLEKSRLLSDRFSAERPKGSFSTLEIQRTEQGDSAMYLCASSLGGTGYGYTFGSGTRLTVV.

The chain employs TRBV27 and TRBJ2-7; D may be TRBD2 (5 bases). The CDR3 is made up of 13 amino acids. The V gene lost 2 bases and the J gene lost 6 bases, with 11 bases spanning the gap. Germline CDR1 MNHEY, CDR2 SMNVEV (reference sequence). As DNA, the CDR3 is TGTGCCAGCAGTTTAGAGAGGGCGGGCGAGCAGTACTTC. This gives the protein CASSLERAGEQYF.

In the case of this clone: Different DNA sequences within this sample yield the same CDR3. CDR3 residues: CASSLGQGATGELFF. The CDR3 nucleotides read TGCGCCAGCAGCTTGGGACAGGGAGCGACCGGGGAGCTGTTTTTT. The rearrangement uses TRBV5-1 and TRBJ2-2; 7 bases align to TRBD1. Germline CDR1 is SGHRS and CDR2 is YFSETQ. The CDR3 loop spans 15 amino acids. After removal of 0 bases from V and 5 bases from J, the junction contained 4 bases not matched to a gene.

The chain has TRBV6-2 or TRBV6-3 and TRBJ1-2, with TRBD1 as a possible D gene (5 bases). Trimming removed 6 bases from V and 6 bases from J, with 20 bases in between. The CDR3 spans 15 residues. Germline V lookup: CDR1 MNHEY, CDR2 SVGEGT. The CDR3 reads CASRPSRGLGDGYTF. The CDR3 DNA reads as TGTGCCAGCAGACCTAGCCGGGGCCTGGGAGATGGCTACACCTTC.

This chain uses TRBV5-5 with TRBJ2-2; D might be TRBD1 (5 bases). This CDR3 comprises 13 residues. The germline V and J ends were trimmed by 3 bases and 7 bases, with 10 bases remaining between them. Germline CDR1 and CDR2: SGHKS and YYEKEE (reference sequence). CDR3 loop: CASSSQDLGELFF. The CDR3 coding sequence is TGTGCCAGCAGCTCACAGGACCTCGGGGAGCTGTTTTTT.

The genes are TRBV12-3 or TRBV12-4 and TRBJ2-1, with no clear D. The CDR3 is 13 residues long. The V end was cut by 7 bases, the J end by 5 bases, with 12 bases between. The chain's CDR3 is CASTGPTHNEQFF. In DNA, the CDR3 is TGTGCCAGCACCGGACCCACGCACAATGAGCAGTTCTTC.

The rearrangement uses TRBV9 and TRBJ2-1; D not certain. V lost 0 bases to trimming and J lost 8 bases, with 6 bases between them. This CDR3 has 12 residues. The germline V gene has CDR1 SGDLS and CDR2 YYNGEE. CDR3 sequence (DNA): TGTGCCAGCAGCGTAGTTGGGGATGAGCAGTTCTTC. This codes for CASSVVGDEQFF.

This clone showed up just once. J is TRBJ1-2 and V is TRBV4-2, with D possibly matching TRBD1 (6 bases). The germline V and J ends were trimmed by 3 bases and 2 bases, with 16 bases remaining between them. This CDR3 comprises 16 residues. From germline, CDR1 is LGHNA and CDR2 YNFKEQ. CDR3 bases: TGTGCCAGCAGCCAGGAGACAGGAACTGCGAACTATGGCTACACCTTC. It encodes CASSQETGTANYGYTF.

The gene calls are TRBV6-6 and TRBJ1-4; 8 nucleotides line up with TRBD1. With V trimmed by 2 bases and J by 8 bases, 4 bases remained unmatched. The CDR3 consists of 14 residues. The germline CDR1 and CDR2 sequences are MNHNY and SVGAGI (reference sequence). CDR3 loop: CASSYDRGREKLFF. CDR3 coding DNA: TGTGCCAGCAGTTACGACAGGGGCCGGGAAAAACTGTTTTTT.

This sequence joins TRBV19 and TRBJ1-3; no definite D call. Trimming removed 1 base at V and 2 bases at J, with 6 bases between. CDR3 size: 14 residues. The germline V gene has CDR1 LNHDA and CDR2 SQIVND (reference sequence). The CDR3 bases are TGTGCCAGTAGTATAGGGGTAGCTGGAAACACCATATATTTT. It codes for CASSIGVAGNTIYF.

This chain joins TRBV19 and TRBJ2-5; possibly TRBD1 for D (5 bases). CDR1 is LNHDA, CDR2 SQIVND, per germline (reference sequence). Trimming stripped 2 bases from V and 4 bases from J, with 11 bases between. There are 14 residues in the CDR3. Written as DNA, the CDR3 is TGTGCCAGTAGTATATCCACAGGCGGAGAGACCCAGTACTTC. It is translated as CASSISTGGETQYF.

This clone was seen a handful of times. The chain links TRBV27 to TRBJ1-5, with 10 bases matching TRBD1. The CDR3 sequence is 18 residues long. After removal of 2 bases from V and 1 base from J, the junction contained 8 bases not matched to a gene. CDR1 MNHEY and CDR2 SMNVEV come from the germline V gene (reference sequence). CDR3 DNA sequence: TGTGCCAGCAGTTTAGGGGGGACAGGGGTCGCGAGCAATCAGCCCCAGCATTTT. Translation: CASSLGGTGVASNQPQHF.

The chain recombines TRBV2 with TRBJ2-5; D remains ambiguous. The CDR3 runs to 13 residues. V dropped 4 bases and J dropped 3 bases, with 9 bases sitting between them. Germline CDR1 is SNHLY and CDR2 is FYNNEI. For the CDR3, the DNA is TGTGCCAGCAGTGTTGAAAACGAAGAGACCCAGTACTTC. Translation gives CASSVENEETQYF.

CDR3 nucleotides: TGTGCCGGGGGGACAGGAAACAATGAGCAGTTCTTC. Residues: CAGGTGNNEQFF. The V gene is TRBV11-2, the J gene TRBJ2-1; 8 positions match TRBD1. CDR3 length equals 12 residues. Germline V lookup: CDR1 SGHAT, CDR2 FQNNGV. V lost 11 bases, J lost 5 bases, and 5 bases stayed unmatched.